This TCR beta chain was identified during a study of PD-L1 blockade in urothelial cancer. Study background: Analysis of the blood was performed 3 weeks (second dose) and 6 weeks after treatment start.

Germline V gene lookup returns CDR1 MGHRA and CDR2 YSYEKL. Trimming shortened V by 1 base and J by 7 bases, and 13 bases separated the two germline ends. The CDR3 is 14 amino acids. The data were produced by immunoSEQ multiplex PCR, yet TCRdb's version contains in-frame clones alone and is incomplete. The sample consists of some 77,000 clones, approximately 86% of them appearing once. Sampling of each patient yielded between 1 and 8 specimens, collected pretreatment and on-treatment. The chain couples TRBV4-1 to TRBJ1-2; D gene ambiguous. The clonotype comes from a woman between 65 and 79 years old with urothelial cancer. This specimen consisted of PBMCs, obtained around atezolizumab (anti-PD-L1) treatment. CDR3 sequence: CASSQGGESFGYTF. CDR3 nucleotide sequence: TGCGCCAGCAGCCAAGGGGGAGAGTCGTTTGGCTACACCTTC.